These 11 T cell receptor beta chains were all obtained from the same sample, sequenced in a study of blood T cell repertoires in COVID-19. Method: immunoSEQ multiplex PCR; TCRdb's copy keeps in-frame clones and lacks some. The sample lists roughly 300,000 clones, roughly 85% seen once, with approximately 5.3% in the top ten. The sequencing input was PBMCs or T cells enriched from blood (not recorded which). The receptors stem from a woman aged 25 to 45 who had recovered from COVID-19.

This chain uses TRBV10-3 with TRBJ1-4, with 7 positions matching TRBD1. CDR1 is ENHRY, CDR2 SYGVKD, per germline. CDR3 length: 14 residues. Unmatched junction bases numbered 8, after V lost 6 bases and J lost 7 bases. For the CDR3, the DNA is TGTGCCATCAGCCCAGGGGGTTGGGGTGAAAAACTGTTTTTT. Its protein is CAISPGGWGEKLFF.

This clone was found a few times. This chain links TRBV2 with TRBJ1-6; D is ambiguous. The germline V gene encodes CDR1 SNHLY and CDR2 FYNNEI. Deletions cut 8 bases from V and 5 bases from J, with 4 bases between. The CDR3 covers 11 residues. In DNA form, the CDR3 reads TGTGCCAGCGGAGATAATTCACCCCTCCACTTT. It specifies CASGDNSPLHF.

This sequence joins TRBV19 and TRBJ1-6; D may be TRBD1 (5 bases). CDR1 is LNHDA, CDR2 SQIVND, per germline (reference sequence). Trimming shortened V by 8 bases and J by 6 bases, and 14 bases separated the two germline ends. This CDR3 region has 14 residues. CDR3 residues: CASLQGQSNSPLHF. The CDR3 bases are TGTGCCAGTCTTCAGGGTCAGAGTAATTCACCCCTCCACTTT.

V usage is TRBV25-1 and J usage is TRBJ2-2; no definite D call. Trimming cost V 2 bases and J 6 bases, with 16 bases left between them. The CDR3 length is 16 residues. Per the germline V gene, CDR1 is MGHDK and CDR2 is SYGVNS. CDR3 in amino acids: CASSESDFLSSGELFF. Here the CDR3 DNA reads TGTGCCAGCAGTGAAAGCGATTTTCTATCCTCCGGGGAGCTGTTTTTT.

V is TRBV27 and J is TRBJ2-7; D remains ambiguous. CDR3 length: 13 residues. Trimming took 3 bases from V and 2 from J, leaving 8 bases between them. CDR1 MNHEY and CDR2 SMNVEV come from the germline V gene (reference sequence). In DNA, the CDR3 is TGTGCCAGCAGTTTGACACCTACCTACGAGCAGTACTTC. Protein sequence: CASSLTPTYEQYF.

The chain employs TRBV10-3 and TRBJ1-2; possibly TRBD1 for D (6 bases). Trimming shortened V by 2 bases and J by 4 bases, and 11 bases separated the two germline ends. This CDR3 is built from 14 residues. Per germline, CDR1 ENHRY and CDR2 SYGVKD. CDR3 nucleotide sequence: TGTGCCATCAGTGAGAGCGGGGGGGCCTATGGCTACACCTTC. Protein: CAISESGGAYGYTF.

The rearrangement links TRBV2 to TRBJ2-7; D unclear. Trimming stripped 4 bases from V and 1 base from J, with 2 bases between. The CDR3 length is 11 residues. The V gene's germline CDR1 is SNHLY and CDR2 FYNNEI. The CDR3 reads CASSASYEQYF. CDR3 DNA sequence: TGTGCCAGCAGTGCTTCCTACGAGCAGTACTTC. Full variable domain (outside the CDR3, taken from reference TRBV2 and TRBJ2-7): EPEVTQTPSHQVTQMGQEVILRCVPISNHLYFYWYRQILGQKVEFLVSFYNNEISEKSEIFDDQFSVERPDGSNFTLKIRSTKLEDSAMYFCASSASYEQYFGPGTRLTVT.

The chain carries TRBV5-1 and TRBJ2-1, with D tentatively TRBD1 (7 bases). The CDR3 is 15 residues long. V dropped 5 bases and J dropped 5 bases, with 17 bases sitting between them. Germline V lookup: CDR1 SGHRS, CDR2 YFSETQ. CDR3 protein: CASSRGTALNNEQFF. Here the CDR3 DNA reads TGCGCCAGCAGTCGCGGGACAGCCCTCAACAATGAGCAGTTCTTC.

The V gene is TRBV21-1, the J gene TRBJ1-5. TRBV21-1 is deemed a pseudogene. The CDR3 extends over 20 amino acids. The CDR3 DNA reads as TGTGCCAGCAGCGCCGGCTCGGAGTGTTACCCAAGGAGGAACAATCAGCCCCAGCATTTT. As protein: CASSAGSECYPRRNNQPQHF.

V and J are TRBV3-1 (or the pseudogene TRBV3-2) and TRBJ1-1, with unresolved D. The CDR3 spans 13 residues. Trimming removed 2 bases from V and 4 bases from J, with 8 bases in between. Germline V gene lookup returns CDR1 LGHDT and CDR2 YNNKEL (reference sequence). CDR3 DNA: TGTGCCAGCAGCCAACCAGGAGGCACTGAAGCTTTCTTT. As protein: CASSQPGGTEAFF.

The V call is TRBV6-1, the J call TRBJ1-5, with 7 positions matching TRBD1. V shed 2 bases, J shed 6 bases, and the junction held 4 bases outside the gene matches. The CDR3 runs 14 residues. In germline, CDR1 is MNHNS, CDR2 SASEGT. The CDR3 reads CASSELPGGQPQHF. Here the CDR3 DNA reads TGTGCCAGCAGTGAACTCCCAGGGGGTCAGCCCCAGCATTTT.